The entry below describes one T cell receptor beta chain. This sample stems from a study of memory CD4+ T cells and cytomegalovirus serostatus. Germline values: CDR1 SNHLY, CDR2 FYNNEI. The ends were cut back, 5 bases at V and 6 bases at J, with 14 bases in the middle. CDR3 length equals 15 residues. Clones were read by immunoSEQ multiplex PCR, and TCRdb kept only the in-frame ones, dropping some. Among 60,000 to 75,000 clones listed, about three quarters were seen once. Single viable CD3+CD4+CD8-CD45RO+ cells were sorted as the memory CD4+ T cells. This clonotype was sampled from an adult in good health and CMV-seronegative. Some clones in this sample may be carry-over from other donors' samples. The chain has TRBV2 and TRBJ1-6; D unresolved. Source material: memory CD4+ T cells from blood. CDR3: CASSFGRQSNSPLHF. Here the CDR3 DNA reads TGTGCCAGCAGTTTCGGCCGGCAGAGTAATTCACCCCTCCACTTT.